A selection of T cell receptor beta chains follows, all from one sample in a study of T cells after yellow fever vaccination. TCRdb processed the 5' RACE reads anew with MiXCR; each CDR3 protein has one entry. This sample has more than 450,000 distinct CDR3 sequences; about a fifth occur once, and the top ten carry around 16%. Specimen: PBMCs, collected 21 days after the first yellow fever vaccination. These receptors came from a man younger than 30 who received the YFV17D yellow fever vaccine. The CDR3 runs from the conserved cysteine through the conserved F or W. Fields, in order: CDR3 protein, J gene, V gene, D gene. A D gene is named only where the DNA matches it firmly.

cdr3_aa: CASSYSFSVRYGYTF
j_call: TRBJ1-2
v_call: TRBV6-5
d_call: NA

cdr3_aa: CASSSEWITQYF
j_call: TRBJ2-3
v_call: TRBV11-2
d_call: NA

cdr3_aa: CASSIPENTGELFF
j_call: TRBJ2-2
v_call: TRBV19
d_call: NA

cdr3_aa: CATSRLVAGNTIYF
j_call: TRBJ1-3
v_call: TRBV15
d_call: NA

cdr3_aa: CASSLGQGVGNTIYF
j_call: TRBJ1-3
v_call: TRBV7-8
d_call: TRBD1

cdr3_aa: CASRIRFSYNEQFF
j_call: TRBJ2-1
v_call: TRBV6-1
d_call: NA

cdr3_aa: CASGPGQGVETQYF
j_call: TRBJ2-5
v_call: TRBV5-1
d_call: TRBD1

cdr3_aa: CASSSIFDASYEQYF
j_call: TRBJ2-7
v_call: TRBV6-2/TRBV6-3
d_call: NA

cdr3_aa: CASSLVEYNEQFF
j_call: TRBJ2-1
v_call: TRBV5-4
d_call: NA

cdr3_aa: CASSKLGLSGNTIYF
j_call: TRBJ1-3
v_call: TRBV4-1
d_call: NA

cdr3_aa: CASSSDPGPWEQYF
j_call: TRBJ2-7
v_call: TRBV7-2
d_call: NA

cdr3_aa: CASSYSGGSQETQYF
j_call: TRBJ2-5
v_call: TRBV6-5
d_call: NA

cdr3_aa: CASINPPGSIQYF
j_call: TRBJ2-4
v_call: TRBV6-2/TRBV6-3
d_call: NA

cdr3_aa: CASSLGGGLEDTQYF
j_call: TRBJ2-3
v_call: TRBV7-2
d_call: NA

cdr3_aa: CASGTLRGGASLHTGELFF
j_call: TRBJ2-2
v_call: TRBV12-5
d_call: NA

cdr3_aa: CASSLGFHEQFF
j_call: TRBJ2-1
v_call: TRBV12-3/TRBV12-4
d_call: NA

cdr3_aa: CASTPGQGVYGYTF
j_call: TRBJ1-2
v_call: TRBV6-1
d_call: TRBD1

cdr3_aa: CASSQGDIAGELFF
j_call: TRBJ2-2
v_call: TRBV4-1
d_call: NA

cdr3_aa: CATSDLKGQPQHF
j_call: TRBJ1-5
v_call: TRBV24-1
d_call: NA

cdr3_aa: CASSFQRGGRTGELFF
j_call: TRBJ2-2
v_call: TRBV7-2
d_call: TRBD2

cdr3_aa: CSVEAGTGNGYTF
j_call: TRBJ1-2
v_call: TRBV29-1
d_call: TRBD1

cdr3_aa: CASSPRSGNTGELFF
j_call: TRBJ2-2
v_call: TRBV7-3
d_call: NA

cdr3_aa: CASSFQGSEQFF
j_call: TRBJ2-1
v_call: TRBV28
d_call: NA

cdr3_aa: CAIARSDNEKLFF
j_call: TRBJ1-4
v_call: TRBV10-3
d_call: NA

cdr3_aa: CASSYQESGTPQQETQYF
j_call: TRBJ2-5
v_call: TRBV6-2/TRBV6-3
d_call: NA

cdr3_aa: CASSHSKGRGTDTQYF
j_call: TRBJ2-3
v_call: TRBV7-9
d_call: NA

cdr3_aa: CSARVKGGYGYTF
j_call: TRBJ1-2
v_call: TRBV20-1
d_call: NA

cdr3_aa: CASRVLSGDTGELFF
j_call: TRBJ2-2
v_call: TRBV7-2
d_call: NA

cdr3_aa: CASSLHGEETQYF
j_call: TRBJ2-5
v_call: TRBV7-6
d_call: NA

cdr3_aa: CASSVAGGLGGIQYF
j_call: TRBJ2-4
v_call: TRBV9
d_call: NA

cdr3_aa: CASRHRVAGELFF
j_call: TRBJ2-2
v_call: TRBV7-2
d_call: NA

cdr3_aa: CASSSDLISTDTQYF
j_call: TRBJ2-3
v_call: TRBV5-1
d_call: NA

cdr3_aa: CASSPGLAGATDTQYF
j_call: TRBJ2-3
v_call: TRBV7-3
d_call: TRBD2

cdr3_aa: CASSLGTGILTEAFF
j_call: TRBJ1-1
v_call: TRBV12-3/TRBV12-4
d_call: TRBD1

cdr3_aa: CASSQAPGPDTQYF
j_call: TRBJ2-3
v_call: TRBV4-3
d_call: NA

cdr3_aa: CASSPNPGTEFNYGYTF
j_call: TRBJ1-2
v_call: TRBV5-1
d_call: TRBD1

cdr3_aa: CASIYSIGTTDTQYF
j_call: TRBJ2-3
v_call: TRBV6-5
d_call: NA

cdr3_aa: CASSEPGQGAGELFF
j_call: TRBJ2-2
v_call: TRBV6-1
d_call: TRBD1

cdr3_aa: CASSPTGIKVGELFF
j_call: TRBJ2-2
v_call: TRBV5-1
d_call: NA

cdr3_aa: CSVVRNQETQYF
j_call: TRBJ2-5
v_call: TRBV29-1
d_call: NA

cdr3_aa: CASSTKPIGGYFSYNEQFF
j_call: TRBJ2-1
v_call: TRBV11-2
d_call: NA

cdr3_aa: CSAPGTGGTKVDSPLHF
j_call: TRBJ1-6
v_call: TRBV20-1
d_call: TRBD1

cdr3_aa: CSARGRTGSSPLHF
j_call: TRBJ1-6
v_call: TRBV20-1
d_call: TRBD1

cdr3_aa: CASSYGQSNTEAFF
j_call: TRBJ1-1
v_call: TRBV6-5
d_call: NA

cdr3_aa: CASLDSYEQYF
j_call: TRBJ2-7
v_call: TRBV10-2
d_call: NA

cdr3_aa: CASTLDPYTGIDGYTF
j_call: TRBJ1-2
v_call: TRBV6-2/TRBV6-3
d_call: NA

cdr3_aa: CASSLEPKNYGYTF
j_call: TRBJ1-2
v_call: TRBV5-1
d_call: NA

cdr3_aa: CASSLFGSGAAGELFF
j_call: TRBJ2-2
v_call: TRBV7-3
d_call: TRBD2

cdr3_aa: CAISGETSAQYNEQFF
j_call: TRBJ2-1
v_call: TRBV10-3
d_call: NA

cdr3_aa: CASRRTSGGVYYNEQFF
j_call: TRBJ2-1
v_call: TRBV19
d_call: TRBD2

cdr3_aa: CASSPLGGRNTEAFF
j_call: TRBJ1-1
v_call: TRBV12-3/TRBV12-4
d_call: NA

cdr3_aa: CASSSRQGPHKVQETQYF
j_call: TRBJ2-5
v_call: TRBV11-2
d_call: TRBD1

cdr3_aa: CASSLYGGKDKNIQYF
j_call: TRBJ2-4
v_call: TRBV5-1
d_call: TRBD2

cdr3_aa: CATSDPGRGYNGELFF
j_call: TRBJ2-2
v_call: TRBV24-1
d_call: TRBD2